Listed here are 6 T cell receptor beta chains from one sample, sequenced in a study of blood T cell repertoires in COVID-19. Sequenced by immunoSEQ multiplex PCR; TCRdb stores in-frame clones only, minus some. The repertoire holds roughly 63,000 clones, roughly 90% seen once, with around a fifth in the top ten. Sequencing was done on a sample of peripheral blood. These TCRs come from a woman aged 45-65 years with active or convalescent COVID-19.

This clone was recorded only once. The V and J genes are TRBV9 and TRBJ2-1; 8 positions agree with TRBD2. Germline CDR1 is SGDLS and CDR2 is YYNGEE. The CDR3 contains 16 residues. The trim removed 4 bases at V and 3 bases at J, leaving 9 bases unmatched. CDR3 coding DNA: TGTGCCAGCAGCCCCCGGGGGGGGAACGGCTACAATGAGCAGTTCTTC. Protein: CASSPRGGNGYNEQFF.

This clone was seen a single time. The rearrangement joins TRBV19 to TRBJ1-1; 8 nucleotides agree with TRBD1. The V gene end was trimmed by 3 bases and the J gene end by 5 bases; junction bases not matched to a gene: 8. The CDR3 consists of 15 residues. Germline CDR1 is LNHDA and CDR2 is SQIVND (reference sequence). The CDR3 sequence is CASSIEDRARTEAFF. The DNA of the CDR3 is TGTGCCAGTAGTATCGAGGACAGGGCTCGAACTGAAGCTTTCTTT.

The chain couples TRBV7-9 to TRBJ2-1; D perhaps matches TRBD2 (6 bases). V shed 4 bases and J shed 0 bases, with 13 bases lying between them. The length of the CDR3 is 16 residues. Germline V gives CDR1 SEHNR, CDR2 FQNEAQ (reference sequence). The CDR3 DNA reads TGTGCCAGCAGCTATGCGCCCGGGGGCTCCTACAATGAGCAGTTCTTC. The encoded protein is CASSYAPGGSYNEQFF. Supplemented by reference TRBV7-9 and TRBJ2-1, the full variable domain reads DTGVSQNPRHKITKRGQNVTFRCDPISEHNRLYWYRQTLGQGPEFLTYFQNEAQLEKSRLLSDRFSAERPKGSFSTLEIQRTEQGDSAMYLCASSYAPGGSYNEQFFGPGTRLTVL.

The chain is built from TRBV6-2 or TRBV6-3 and TRBJ1-2, with 7 bases fitting TRBD1. The CDR3 loop spans 16 amino acids. The V gene end was trimmed by 2 bases and the J gene end by 4 bases; junction bases not matched to a gene: 10. Per the germline V gene, CDR1 is MNHEY and CDR2 is SVGEGT. The CDR3 coding sequence is TGTGCCAGCAGTTACCCAACCGGGACAGAAAGCTATGGCTACACCTTC. Its translation is CASSYPTGTESYGYTF.

The V call is TRBV24-1, the J call TRBJ2-2; 8 positions match TRBD1. Germline CDR1 is KGHDR and CDR2 is SFDVKD. The CDR3 has 15 residues. V was pared by 3 bases and J by 4 bases, with 3 bases of the junction left unmatched. The CDR3 DNA reads TGTGCCACCAGTGATGGTGACAGGGGCACCGGGGAGCTGTTTTTT. Translated: CATSDGDRGTGELFF.

The chain is built from TRBV5-3 and TRBJ1-3; D remains unclear. TRBV5-3 is an open reading frame whose function is uncertain. Deletions cut 1 base from V and 4 bases from J, with 18 bases between. This CDR3 is built from 17 residues. Here the CDR3 DNA reads TGTGCCAGAAGCTTGATCTACCCAGGACTGTTCGGAAACACCATATATTTT. This codes for CARSLIYPGLFGNTIYF.